This note documents a single T cell receptor beta chain sequence. This clonotype showed up just a few times. Its antigen is not yet known. No clone much larger than this one lies a single base away; base qualities are absent. Ficoll-Paque density gradient centrifugation was used to isolate PBMCs. Sequencer: Illumina NovaSeq 6000. cDNA libraries for TCRalpha and TCRbeta were prepared by 5'RACE using constant-segment primers, with sample barcodes and unique molecular identifiers added. Trizol reagent was used to extract RNA from every sample. Libraries were amplified in two PCR steps, with a second sample barcode and Illumina TruSeq adapters added in the second step. Sequencing of libraries was performed on an Illumina NovaSeq with 2 x 150 bp paired-end reads. For the original study's pipeline: The reads were demultiplexed and collapsed into UMI-guided consensus sequences using migec v1.2.7. Using mixcr v2.1.11, the UMI consensuses were aligned to TRA and TRB V and J templates and assembled into clonotypes. Expanded or contracted clonotypes were those called significant by both edgeR and NoisET, with noise models trained on biological replicates. For edgeR calls, the cutoffs were a false discovery rate-adjusted p below 0.01 and a log2 fold-change threshold of 1. As an exploratory analysis of dynamics, max-normalized trajectories of the 1000 most abundant clonotypes were examined with PCA combined with hierarchical clustering. Separately sequenced CD4+ and CD8+ repertoires were used to assign the CD4 or CD8 phenotype of responding clones. TCRdb applied fastp at Q25 and MiXCR to the public reads, then kept only in-frame beta chains. Rows with a matching CDR3 protein are joined into one entry that keeps the most common DNA and genes. These V and J calls derive from TCRdb rather than the authors' analysis. The sample has about 560,000 distinct CDR3 sequences on record, roughly 18% of them singletons. About 12% of the sample goes to the ten largest clones.

In the germline V gene, CDR1 corresponds to SGHDT and CDR2 to YYEEEE. The CDR3 runs 18 residues from the cysteine to the phenylalanine. Left in the record is the CDR3 DNA by itself, 54 bases read in frame from the first base. At the junction V is shortened by 2 bases and J by 0 bases; bases outside the gene matches: 12. The data belong to a study of T-cell memory formation after mild COVID-19 (dated by TCRdb to the early 2020s). Concerning the study at large: TCR sequence clusters from the two donors were largely donor specific. In a couple of donors, T-cell clones that expanded and contracted after mild COVID-19 were tracked by sequencing TCRalpha and TCRbeta repertoires over time. Two young, previously healthy adult volunteers made up the cohort, one male and one female. General study outcomes and caveats: Contracting CD4+ clones turned up mainly in the CM and EM memory subsets, whereas EMRA was where CD8+ clones were enriched. Some responding clones were detected in pre-infection memory, suggesting pre-existing cross-reactive memory T cells joined the SARS-CoV-2 response. Balanced CD4/CD8 phenotypes were observed for clones contracting from day 15 to 85, whereas a bias towards CD4+ was observed for a second wave of clones expanding from day 15 to 37. Whether the second-wave clones peaking on day 37 were SARS-CoV-2 specific was not confirmed. The study included only a couple of mild cases, and larger cohorts that include severe cases with pre-infection samples were judged to be necessary.

The sequenced material came from PBMCs or a T cell subset sorted from them (not recorded which). The clonotype was recovered from an adult woman who had mild COVID-19 (a few samples of this study predate the infection). The sample titles of this study are shuffled in the database, so cell type and time point are left out; the donor was told from shared clones. The chain uses TRBV5-6 and TRBJ2-7; the central 9 bases match TRBD1. The CDR3 protein is CASSFGHRGLFSSYEQYF. DNA sequence: TGTGCCAGCAGCTTCGGACACAGGGGGCTTTTCAGCTCCTACGAGCAGTACTTC.